Reported below is one T cell receptor (beta chain). Its antigen is currently unknown. The data were obtained in a study of circulating and synovial CD4+ cells in juvenile arthritis. Findings and caveats of the study: Compared with bulk blood, circulating pathogenic-like lymphocytes shared substantially more CDR3 sequences with synovial T cells. Bulk blood CD4 samples held at least an order of magnitude more or fewer genomes than CPL. Diversity here was lower than in bulk blood CD4 cells.

CDR3 length: 16 amino acids. CDR1 and CDR2 (germline): MNHEY, SVGAGI. V was pared by 0 bases and J by 4 bases, with 12 bases between. Sequenced samples came from active juvenile idiopathic arthritis patients. The repertoire was sequenced with immunoSEQ multiplex PCR; TCRdb's copy has only in-frame clones and lacks some. The sample has under 40,000 clones; just over 90% are singletons. This chain connects TRBV6-5 to TRBJ2-2; the D gene is possibly TRBD1 (5 bases). The receptor was isolated from a human donor with juvenile idiopathic arthritis. Sequenced: CD4+ T cells from blood. The CDR3 DNA reads TGTGCCAGCAGTTACTCTTGGGGCAGTTTCACCGGGGAGCTGTTTTTT. Its protein is CASSYSWGSFTGELFF.